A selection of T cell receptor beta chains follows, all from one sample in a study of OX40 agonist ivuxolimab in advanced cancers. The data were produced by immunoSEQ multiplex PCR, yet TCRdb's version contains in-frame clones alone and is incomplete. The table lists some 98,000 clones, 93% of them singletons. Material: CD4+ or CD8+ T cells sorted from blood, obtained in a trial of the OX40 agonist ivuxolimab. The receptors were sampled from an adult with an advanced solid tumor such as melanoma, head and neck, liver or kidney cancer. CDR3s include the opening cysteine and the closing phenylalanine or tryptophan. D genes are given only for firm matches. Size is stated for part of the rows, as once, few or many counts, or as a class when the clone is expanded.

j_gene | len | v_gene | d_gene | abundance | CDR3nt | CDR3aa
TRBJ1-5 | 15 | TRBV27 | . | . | TGTGCCAGCAGTTTATATAGGAATAGCAATCAGCCCCAGCATTTT | CASSLYRNSNQPQHF
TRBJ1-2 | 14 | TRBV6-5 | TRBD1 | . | TGTGCCAGCAGTTACGGACAGGGTGACTATGGCTACACCTTC | CASSYGQGDYGYTF
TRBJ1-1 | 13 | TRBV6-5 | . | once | TGTGCCAGCAGTTATCCCCCCGGCGGTGAAGCTTTCTTT | CASSYPPGGEAFF
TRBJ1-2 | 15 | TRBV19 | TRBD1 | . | TGTGCCAGTAGTGTACGACAGGGAGCAGACTATGGCTACACCTTC | CASSVRQGADYGYTF
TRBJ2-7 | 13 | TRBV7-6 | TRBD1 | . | TGTGCCAGCAGCTTAGCAGGGGGCGGCGAGCAGTACTTC | CASSLAGGGEQYF
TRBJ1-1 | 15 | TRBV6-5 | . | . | TGTGCCAGCAGTTACTCAGTGGCAGTGAACACTGAAGCTTTCTTT | CASSYSVAVNTEAFF
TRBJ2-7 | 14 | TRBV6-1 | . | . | TGTGCCAGCAGAACCGCAGGGGAGCGCTACGAGCAGTACTTC | CASRTAGERYEQYF
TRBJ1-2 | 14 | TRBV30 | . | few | TGTGCCTGGAGTGTCGGGGGGGCTAACTATGGCTACACCTTC | CAWSVGGANYGYTF
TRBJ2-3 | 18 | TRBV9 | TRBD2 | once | TGTGCCAGCAGCACCGGACTAGTCGCAGACGTTAGCACAGATACGCAGTATTTT | CASSTGLVADVSTDTQYF
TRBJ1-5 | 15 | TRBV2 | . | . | TGTGCCAGCAGTGGGACGGCGTATAGCAATCAGCCCCAGCATTTT | CASSGTAYSNQPQHF
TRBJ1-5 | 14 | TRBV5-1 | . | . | TGCGCCAGCAGCTTGGGACAGCCAAATCAGCCCCAGCATTTT | CASSLGQPNQPQHF
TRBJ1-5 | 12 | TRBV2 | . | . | TGTGCCAGCGGATTCCTAACACAGCCCCAGCATTTT | CASGFLTQPQHF
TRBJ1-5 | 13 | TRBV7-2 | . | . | TGTGCCAGCAGCCAAACCTGGATTCAGCCCCAGCATTTT | CASSQTWIQPQHF
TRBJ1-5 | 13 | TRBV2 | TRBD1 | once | TGTGCCAGCCAAACCAGGGGGGATATACCCCAGCATTTT | CASQTRGDIPQHF
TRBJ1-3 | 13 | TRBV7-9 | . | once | TGTGCCAGCAGCTTAGGGCGCCTCAACACCATATATTTT | CASSLGRLNTIYF
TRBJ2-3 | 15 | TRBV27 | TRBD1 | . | TGTGCCAGCAGTCCATCGACAGGGGACACAGATACGCAGTATTTT | CASSPSTGDTDTQYF
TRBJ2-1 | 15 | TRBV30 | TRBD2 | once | TGTGCCTGGAGTGTCGGGACTAGTGACTACAATGAGCAGTTCTTC | CAWSVGTSDYNEQFF
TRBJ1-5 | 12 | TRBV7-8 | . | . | TGTGCCAGCAGCTTCTGGGAACAGCCCCAGCATTTT | CASSFWEQPQHF
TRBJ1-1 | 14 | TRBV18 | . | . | TGTGCCAGCTCACATACAACCTTGGGCACTGAAGCTTTCTTT | CASSHTTLGTEAFF
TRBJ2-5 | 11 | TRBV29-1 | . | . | TGCAGCGTTGGAATAGTAGAGACCCAGTACTTC | CSVGIVETQYF
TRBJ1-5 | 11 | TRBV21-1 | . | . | TGTGCCAGCAGCACCAATCAGCCCCAGCATTTT | CASSTNQPQHF
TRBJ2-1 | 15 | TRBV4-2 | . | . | TGTGCCAGCAGCCAAGTCAGCGGATCTAACAATGAGCAGTTCTTC | CASSQVSGSNNEQFF
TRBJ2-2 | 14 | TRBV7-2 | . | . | TGTGCCAGCAGCTTAGGCGGGAACACCGGGGAGCTGTTTTTT | CASSLGGNTGELFF
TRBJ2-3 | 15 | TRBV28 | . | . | TGTGCCAGCAGTCCTGGGACACGTTTCACAGATACGCAGTATTTT | CASSPGTRFTDTQYF
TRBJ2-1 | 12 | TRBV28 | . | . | TGTGCCAGCAGTTTATCAGGCCTAGAGCAGTTCTTC | CASSLSGLEQFF
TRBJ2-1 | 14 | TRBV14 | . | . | TGTGCCAGCAGCCTACCGATAGTTGGCAATGAGCAGTTCTTC | CASSLPIVGNEQFF
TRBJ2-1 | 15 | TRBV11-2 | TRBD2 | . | TGTGCCAGCAGCTTTAGCGGGAACCTCAACAATGAGCAGTTCTTC | CASSFSGNLNNEQFF
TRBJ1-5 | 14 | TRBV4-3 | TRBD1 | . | TGCGCCAGCAGCCACCAACAGGGGAATCAGCCCCAGCATTTT | CASSHQQGNQPQHF
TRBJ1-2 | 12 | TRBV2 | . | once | TGTGCCAGCAGTGAAGACAGGGCGGGCTACACCTTC | CASSEDRAGYTF
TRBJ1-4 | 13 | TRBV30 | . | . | TGTGCCTGGAGTAGGGAGGGGCTCGAAAAACTGTTTTTT | CAWSREGLEKLFF
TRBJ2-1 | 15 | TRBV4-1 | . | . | TGCGCCAGCAGCCAGTATGCCGGTTTCTACAATGAGCAGTTCTTC | CASSQYAGFYNEQFF
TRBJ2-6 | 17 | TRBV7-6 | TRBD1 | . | TGTGCCAGCAGCCAGGGACAGGGGGCGACTGGGGCCAACGTCCTGACTTTC | CASSQGQGATGANVLTF
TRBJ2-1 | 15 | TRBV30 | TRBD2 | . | TGTGCCTGGAGGACGGGACTAGGACCCTTTGGCGAGCAGTTCTTC | CAWRTGLGPFGEQFF
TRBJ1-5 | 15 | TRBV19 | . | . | TGTGCCAGTAGTCTCCATGACGGGTACAATCAGCCCCAGCATTTT | CASSLHDGYNQPQHF
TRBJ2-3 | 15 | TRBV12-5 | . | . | TGTGCTAGTGGGCCTCCCATCTCTAGCACAGATACGCAGTATTTT | CASGPPISSTDTQYF
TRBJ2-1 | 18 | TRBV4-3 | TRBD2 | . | TGCGCCAGCAGCCAAGAGGCCCCCCCAGCGGGGGCGTACAATGAGCAGTTCTTC | CASSQEAPPAGAYNEQFF
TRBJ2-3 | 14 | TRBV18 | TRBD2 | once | TGTGCCAGCTCACCACCTACTAGCGGGGGGAAGCAGTATTTT | CASSPPTSGGKQYF
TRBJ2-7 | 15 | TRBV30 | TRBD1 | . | TGTGCCTGGAGTCCACACAGGGGTTTCTCCTACGAGCAGTACTTC | CAWSPHRGFSYEQYF
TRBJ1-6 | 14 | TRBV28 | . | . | TGTGCCAGCAGACAGGGTCCCAAGAATTCACCCCTCCACTTT | CASRQGPKNSPLHF
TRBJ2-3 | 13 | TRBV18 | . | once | TGTGCCAGCTCACCAGAGACACGGGATACGCAGTATTTT | CASSPETRDTQYF
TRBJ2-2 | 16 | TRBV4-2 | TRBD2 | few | TGTGCCAGCAGCCAAGACCTAGCGGGAGACACCGGGGAGCTGTTTTTT | CASSQDLAGDTGELFF
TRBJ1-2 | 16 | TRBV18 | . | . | TGTGCCAGCTCACCACAATGGGGCGCCTATAACTATGGCTACACCTTC | CASSPQWGAYNYGYTF
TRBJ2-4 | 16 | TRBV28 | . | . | TGTGCCAGCAGTTCATTTTCGACGGTAGCCAAAAACATTCAGTACTTC | CASSSFSTVAKNIQYF
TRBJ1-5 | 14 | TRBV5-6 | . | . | TGTGCCAGCAGCTTTACGTGGTCCAATCAGCCCCAGCATTTT | CASSFTWSNQPQHF
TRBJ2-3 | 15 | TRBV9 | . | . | TGTGCCAGCAGCGTAGCTGGGTGGGGCACAGATACGCAGTATTTT | CASSVAGWGTDTQYF
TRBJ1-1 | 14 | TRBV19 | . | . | TGTGCCAGTAGTATAGACGGCGGCTACACTGAAGCTTTCTTT | CASSIDGGYTEAFF
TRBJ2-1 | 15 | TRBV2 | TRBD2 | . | TGTGCCAGCAGTGAAGTGACGGGAGGGTACAATGAGCAGTTCTTC | CASSEVTGGYNEQFF